The present T cell receptor beta chain was sequenced within a study of PD-1 blockade in classical Hodgkin lymphoma. The method was immunoSEQ multiplex PCR; TCRdb's version includes in-frame clones alone and lacks a portion of them. The sample lists tens of thousands of clones, around 78% occurring once. This clone qualifies as medium-sized. Germline-derived CDR1 and CDR2 are MNHNS and SASEGT. Trimming cost V 2 bases and J 6 bases; bases outside gene matches: 9. The length of the CDR3 is 15 residues. Each of the patients experienced relapse following autologous stem cell transplantation, and their brentuximab vedotin exposure differed.

Sequenced material: peripheral blood mononuclear cells (PBMCs), taken before the second cycle of nivolumab. The chain employs TRBV6-1 and TRBJ2-7; 8 positions agree with TRBD1. This clonotype was sampled from a human donor with classical Hodgkin lymphoma. The CDR3 spells CASSESRTGTGEQYF. CDR3 in DNA: TGTGCCAGCAGTGAATCGAGGACAGGGACGGGCGAGCAGTACTTC.